The rows below give T cell receptor beta chains drawn from one sample of a study of metastatic and nonmetastatic thyroid tumors. TCRdb re-clonotyped the PCR reads via MiXCR. Of tens of thousands of clones in the sample, 17% were seen once. The sequencing sample was made of blood. Receptors originate from a female donor with papillary thyroid cancer or a benign thyroid nodule (not recorded which). Some clones in this sample may be carry-over from other donors' samples. Each CDR3 is given with its conserved first and last residue. D genes are given only for firm matches. Only some rows state a clone size, as once, few, many or a class for expanded clones.

d_gene: .; j_gene: TRBJ1-4; v_gene: TRBV7-2; abundance: .; CDR3nt: TGTGCCAGCATCACCCGGACAGTGGATGAAAAACTGTTTTTT; CDR3aa: CASITRTVDEKLFF
d_gene: .; j_gene: TRBJ1-6; v_gene: TRBV29-1; abundance: many; CDR3nt: TGCAGCGTACAGGAGGGAACCTATAATTCACCCCTCCACTTT; CDR3aa: CSVQEGTYNSPLHF
d_gene: .; j_gene: TRBJ1-2; v_gene: TRBV12-3/TRBV12-4; abundance: .; CDR3nt: TGTGCCAGCAGTTTAAGCACCCTCTATGGCTACACCTTT; CDR3aa: CASSLSTLYGYTF
d_gene: .; j_gene: TRBJ1-2; v_gene: TRBV6-1; abundance: few; CDR3nt: TGTGCCAGCAGCCTGCTAGGAGCGACCGCTAACTATGGCTACACCTTC; CDR3aa: CASSLLGATANYGYTF
d_gene: TRBD2; j_gene: TRBJ2-3; v_gene: TRBV3-1; abundance: many; CDR3nt: TGTGCCAGCAGCCAAGAGTATAGCCTAGCGGGAGAAGATACGCAGTATTTT; CDR3aa: CASSQEYSLAGEDTQYF
d_gene: .; j_gene: TRBJ1-1; v_gene: TRBV20-1; abundance: .; CDR3nt: TGCAGTGCTAGCCTAGGGACGACTGAAGCTTTCTTT; CDR3aa: CSASLGTTEAFF
d_gene: TRBD1; j_gene: TRBJ2-7; v_gene: TRBV19; abundance: many; CDR3nt: TGTGCCAGTAGTATCCGACAGGGGAAGGATCTCTACGAGCAGTACTTC; CDR3aa: CASSIRQGKDLYEQYF
d_gene: TRBD1; j_gene: TRBJ2-7; v_gene: TRBV30; abundance: many; CDR3nt: TGTGCCTGGGGCGTAGGGGGCGGCTACGAGCAGTACTTC; CDR3aa: CAWGVGGGYEQYF
d_gene: .; j_gene: TRBJ2-7; v_gene: TRBV20-1; abundance: few; CDR3nt: TGCAGTGCTAGGGTATCCGTTTCGGGCGAGCAATACTTC; CDR3aa: CSARVSVSGEQYF
d_gene: TRBD1; j_gene: TRBJ2-7; v_gene: TRBV7-2; abundance: once; CDR3nt: TGTGCCAGCATCTCGACAGGGGCCTACGAGCAGTACTTC; CDR3aa: CASISTGAYEQYF
d_gene: .; j_gene: TRBJ1-1; v_gene: TRBV10-3; abundance: few; CDR3nt: TGTGCCATCAGTGAGGGGGCAGGGAACACTGAAGCTTTCTTT; CDR3aa: CAISEGAGNTEAFF
d_gene: .; j_gene: TRBJ2-7; v_gene: TRBV6-1; abundance: .; CDR3nt: TGTGCCTCCTCGAGGGGGGAAACCTACTATCAGTACTTC; CDR3aa: CASSRGETYYQYF
d_gene: TRBD2; j_gene: TRBJ2-7; v_gene: TRBV9; abundance: many; CDR3nt: TGTGCCAGCAGCCCCGGGGCTAGCGGGGGGGCATCGGCCGAGCAGTACTTC; CDR3aa: CASSPGASGGASAEQYF
d_gene: .; j_gene: TRBJ2-2; v_gene: TRBV27; abundance: .; CDR3nt: TGTGCCACCCAGTTGCCCGGTGAGCTGTTTTTT; CDR3aa: CATQLPGELFF
d_gene: TRBD1; j_gene: TRBJ1-1; v_gene: TRBV2; abundance: many; CDR3nt: TGTGCCAGCCGGGACAGGGGGTATGCTGAAGCTTTCTTT; CDR3aa: CASRDRGYAEAFF
d_gene: .; j_gene: TRBJ2-5; v_gene: TRBV5-1; abundance: many; CDR3nt: TGCGCCAGCAGCTTGACGGGGGGCCCGGGGCAAGAGACCCAGTACTTC; CDR3aa: CASSLTGGPGQETQYF
d_gene: .; j_gene: TRBJ1-1; v_gene: TRBV11-2; abundance: .; CDR3nt: TGTGCCAGCAGCTCACCGTTGGGAAGGGCGAACACTGAAGCTTTCTTT; CDR3aa: CASSSPLGRANTEAFF
d_gene: .; j_gene: TRBJ1-2; v_gene: TRBV5-6; abundance: many; CDR3nt: TGTGCCAGCAGCTTGGAACGGAGGCGGGAATGGGATGGCTACACCTTC; CDR3aa: CASSLERRREWDGYTF
d_gene: .; j_gene: TRBJ1-5; v_gene: TRBV30; abundance: many; CDR3nt: TGTGCCTGGAGTGTACTTGGACAGCACAATCAGCCCCAGCATTTT; CDR3aa: CAWSVLGQHNQPQHF
d_gene: .; j_gene: TRBJ1-2; v_gene: TRBV28; abundance: .; CDR3nt: TGTGCCAGCTCTCTTCCAATATCCCTCGGCTACACCTTC; CDR3aa: CASSLPISLGYTF
d_gene: TRBD1; j_gene: TRBJ2-7; v_gene: TRBV29-1; abundance: many; CDR3nt: TGCAGCGTTGAAGATCTGGAGACAGGGGGCGCGAGGGAGCAGTACTTC; CDR3aa: CSVEDLETGGAREQYF
d_gene: .; j_gene: TRBJ1-1; v_gene: TRBV6-5; abundance: once; CDR3nt: TGTGCGAGCAGTTACTGGGGGGTGAACACTGAAGCTTTCTTT; CDR3aa: CASSYWGVNTEAFF
d_gene: .; j_gene: TRBJ1-2; v_gene: TRBV12-3/TRBV12-4; abundance: many; CDR3nt: TGTGCCAGCAGCCAGGGGAACTATGGCTACACCTTC; CDR3aa: CASSQGNYGYTF
d_gene: TRBD2; j_gene: TRBJ2-1; v_gene: TRBV6-1; abundance: few; CDR3nt: TGTGCCAGCAGCAGGACTAGCGGGACGGGGGAGCAGTTCTTC; CDR3aa: CASSRTSGTGEQFF
d_gene: .; j_gene: TRBJ2-7; v_gene: TRBV27; abundance: many; CDR3nt: TGTGCCAGCAGTCGCGACTGGAGCTCCTACGAGCAGTACTTC; CDR3aa: CASSRDWSSYEQYF
d_gene: .; j_gene: TRBJ1-2; v_gene: TRBV6-4; abundance: many; CDR3nt: TGTGCCAGCAGACGTACCCCTAACTATGGCTACACCTTC; CDR3aa: CASRRTPNYGYTF
d_gene: TRBD1; j_gene: TRBJ2-5; v_gene: TRBV7-9; abundance: many; CDR3nt: TGTGCCAGCCGCATGGACAGGGGACGAGAGACCCAGTACTTC; CDR3aa: CASRMDRGRETQYF
d_gene: .; j_gene: TRBJ2-6; v_gene: TRBV28; abundance: many; CDR3nt: TGTGCCAGCACCCCTTCGGGCAGGGAATGGGCCAACGTCCTGACTTTC; CDR3aa: CASTPSGREWANVLTF
d_gene: .; j_gene: TRBJ1-1; v_gene: TRBV7-2; abundance: many; CDR3nt: TGTGCCAGCAGCCCTCGACAGGCTCTTGACACTGAAGCTTTCTTT; CDR3aa: CASSPRQALDTEAFF
d_gene: TRBD2; j_gene: TRBJ2-7; v_gene: TRBV20-1; abundance: many; CDR3nt: TGCAGTGCTAGTCATAGCGGGGGGGCTTTCGAGCAGTACTTC; CDR3aa: CSASHSGGAFEQYF
d_gene: .; j_gene: TRBJ2-7; v_gene: TRBV6-5; abundance: many; CDR3nt: TGTGCCAGCAGTTACTCTGGTTCATACGAGCAGTACTTC; CDR3aa: CASSYSGSYEQYF
d_gene: .; j_gene: TRBJ1-5; v_gene: TRBV28; abundance: many; CDR3nt: TGTGCCACCACCCTTGACAGCCGGGGCAATCAGCCCCAGCATTTT; CDR3aa: CATTLDSRGNQPQHF
d_gene: .; j_gene: TRBJ1-6; v_gene: TRBV5-1; abundance: many; CDR3nt: TGCGCCAGCAGCTTGGAGAGCTCCTATAATTCACCCCTCCACTTT; CDR3aa: CASSLESSYNSPLHF
d_gene: .; j_gene: TRBJ1-6; v_gene: TRBV5-4; abundance: many; CDR3nt: TGTGCCAGCAGCTTGGAAGGGCGGGATTCACCCCTCCACTTT; CDR3aa: CASSLEGRDSPLHF
d_gene: TRBD2; j_gene: TRBJ2-1; v_gene: TRBV6-1; abundance: many; CDR3nt: TGTGCCAGCCCAGGATTTCGCGGGAGACGTAATGAGCAGTTCTTC; CDR3aa: CASPGFRGRRNEQFF
d_gene: .; j_gene: TRBJ2-1; v_gene: TRBV6-1; abundance: many; CDR3nt: TGTGCCAGCAGACCCCAACGGGGTAGCTCCTACAATGAGCAGTTCTTC; CDR3aa: CASRPQRGSSYNEQFF
d_gene: .; j_gene: TRBJ1-5; v_gene: TRBV20-1; abundance: many; CDR3nt: TGCAGTGCTAGGGGTCAAGGGAGTCGGAATAGCAATCAGCCCCAGCATTTT; CDR3aa: CSARGQGSRNSNQPQHF